A selection of T cell receptor beta chains follows, all from one sample in a study of T cell changes during pregnancy in multiple sclerosis. Produced via immunoSEQ multiplex PCR; TCRdb's table is partial and in-frame only. The data hold under 150,000 clones, with about 95% observed a single time. The specimen comprised peripheral blood, sampled after pregnancy. The receptors derive from a female donor with multiple sclerosis, enrolled in a pregnancy study. Both conserved end residues are part of each CDR3. The order of the fields is V gene, D gene, J gene, clone size, CDR3 protein, CDR3 DNA. The D gene is left open where the match is weak. Size values are once, few and many counts, or a class for expanded clones, and some rows have none.

TRBV27	NA	TRBJ1-1	NA	CASSFSTGYEAFF	TGTGCCAGCAGTTTTTCTACAGGGTATGAAGCTTTCTTT
TRBV2	NA	TRBJ2-4	NA	CASSVLSQGYF	TGTGCCAGCAGTGTTCTAAGCCAGGGGTACTTC
TRBV5-1	NA	TRBJ1-1	NA	CASSLGPQGTEAFF	TGCGCCAGCAGCTTGGGGCCCCAGGGCACTGAAGCTTTCTTT
TRBV18	TRBD1	TRBJ1-1	NA	CASSPWTGEANTEAFF	TGTGCCAGCTCACCGTGGACAGGGGAGGCGAACACTGAAGCTTTCTTT
TRBV5-4	NA	TRBJ2-7	NA	CASSLGIRGAGEQYF	TGTGCCAGCAGCCTTGGGATACGGGGGGCTGGCGAGCAGTACTTC
TRBV4-1	TRBD1	TRBJ2-2	NA	CASSQGQGVTGELFF	TGCGCCAGCAGCCAAGGACAGGGCGTCACCGGGGAGCTGTTTTTT
TRBV5-6	NA	TRBJ1-5	few	CASTMGGYSNQPQHF	TGTGCCAGCACAATGGGGGGTTATAGCAATCAGCCCCAGCATTTT
TRBV7-6	NA	TRBJ2-1	NA	CASSPAGGPEQFF	TGTGCCAGCAGCCCAGCCGGGGGGCCGGAGCAGTTCTTC
TRBV7-9	NA	TRBJ1-5	NA	CASSFGDGAGRSNQPQHF	TGTGCCAGCAGCTTCGGAGATGGGGCCGGACGAAGCAATCAGCCCCAGCATTTT
TRBV10-2	TRBD1	TRBJ2-1	NA	CASSEGGTGSYNEQFF	TGCGCCAGCAGTGAGGGGGGGACAGGGTCGTACAATGAGCAGTTCTTC
TRBV15	NA	TRBJ1-1	NA	CATSGGWMANTEAFF	TGTGCCACCAGCGGCGGTTGGATGGCGAACACTGAAGCTTTCTTT
TRBV5-6	NA	TRBJ2-7	NA	CASSPRDSSYEQYF	TGTGCCAGCAGCCCTCGGGACTCATCCTACGAGCAGTACTTC
TRBV9	TRBD2	TRBJ2-5	once	CASSSWGGETQYF	TGTGCCAGCAGCTCCTGGGGGGGAGAGACCCAGTACTTC
TRBV10-2	TRBD1	TRBJ1-3	NA	CASRQGGNTIYF	TGCGCCAGCAGACAGGGGGGAAACACCATATATTTT
TRBV30	NA	TRBJ1-2	NA	CAWSGFGGGGLLF	TGTGCCTGGAGTGGATTCGGGGGGGGTGGGTTGCTCTTC
TRBV27	NA	TRBJ1-5	NA	CASSLGAGPQHF	TGTGCCAGCAGTTTAGGGGCCGGCCCCCAGCATTTT
TRBV5-1	NA	TRBJ1-1	NA	CASSLGVGDTEAFF	TGCGCCAGCAGCTTAGGGGTAGGGGACACTGAAGCTTTCTTT
TRBV25-1	TRBD1	TRBJ2-3	NA	CASSESAGTGVFRDTQYF	TGTGCCAGCAGTGAATCTGCCGGGACAGGGGTTTTTAGAGATACGCAGTATTTT
TRBV5-4	TRBD2	TRBJ2-1	NA	CASSSPSGRAGGRNTEQFF	TGTGCCAGCAGCAGCCCTAGCGGGAGGGCCGGGGGGAGGAATACTGAGCAGTTCTTC
TRBV7-7	NA	TRBJ2-7	NA	CASSSGRGDEQYF	TGTGCTAGCAGCTCAGGACGGGGTGACGAGCAGTACTTC
TRBV6-5	NA	TRBJ1-3	NA	CASRGVIGSGNTIYF	TGTGCCAGCAGAGGGGTCATCGGCTCTGGAAACACCATATATTTT
TRBV19	NA	TRBJ1-5	NA	CASREGGGGGNQPQHF	TGTGCCAGCAGAGAGGGGGGAGGGGGAGGCAATCAGCCCCAGCATTTT
TRBV28	TRBD1	TRBJ2-1	NA	CASSGQGNEQFF	TGTGCCAGCTCGGGACAGGGCAATGAGCAGTTCTTC
TRBV6-5	TRBD2	TRBJ2-2	NA	CASSYSPGGDTGELFF	TGTGCCAGCAGTTACTCGCCGGGAGGTGACACCGGGGAGCTGTTTTTT
TRBV5-6	NA	TRBJ2-3	once	CASSLRGSTDTQYF	TGTGCCAGCAGCTTGAGGGGGAGCACAGATACGCAGTATTTT
TRBV19	TRBD2	TRBJ2-1	NA	CASSIGLAPSYNEQFF	TGTGCCAGTAGTATAGGACTAGCGCCCTCCTACAATGAGCAGTTCTTC
TRBV27	NA	TRBJ2-1	NA	CASRQLRGTPTYNEQFF	TGTGCCAGCAGGCAGCTGCGAGGGACACCTACCTACAATGAGCAGTTCTTC
TRBV30	NA	TRBJ1-2	NA	CAWMWAGHGYTF	TGTGCCTGGATGTGGGCAGGGCACGGCTACACCTTC
TRBV27	NA	TRBJ1-5	NA	CASSPVPPGHISNQPQHF	TGTGCCAGCAGTCCAGTACCTCCGGGACACATTAGCAATCAGCCCCAGCATTTT